Below, 2 T cell receptor beta chains from the same sample are listed, as sequenced in a study of cytomegalovirus exposure and HLA in healthy donors. Use of 60 Vbeta and 13 Jbeta primers characterized the PCR. Sequenced by immunoSEQ multiplex PCR; TCRdb stores in-frame clones only, minus some. In the table there are some 150,000 clones, around nine tenths of which are singletons. The source material was PBMCs. The origin of the receptors is a woman aged 25 to 39 in good health and CMV-seronegative.

The chain recombines TRBV29-1 with TRBJ1-2; 8 bases are a match to TRBD1. Germline lookup yields CDR1 SQVTM and CDR2 ANQGSEA. V lost 0 bases, J lost 2 bases, and 8 bases stayed unmatched. The CDR3 is made up of 16 amino acids. CDR3 in DNA: TGCAGCGTTGAAGACGTAGCAGGGGGCCTAAACTATGGCTACACCTTC. Encoded protein: CSVEDVAGGLNYGYTF.

J is TRBJ2-5 and V is TRBV2; 11 bases agree with TRBD2. Germline CDR1 and CDR2: SNHLY and FYNNEI. Losses at the gene ends were 4 bases for V and 0 bases for J; bases not matched to a gene: 1. The CDR3 loop spans 15 amino acids. DNA for the CDR3: TGTGCCAGCAGTGTGACTAGCGGGGACCAAGAGACCCAGTACTTC. Protein sequence: CASSVTSGDQETQYF. The variable domain in full, completed from reference TRBV2 and TRBJ2-5, reads EPEVTQTPSHQVTQMGQEVILRCVPISNHLYFYWYRQILGQKVEFLVSFYNNEISEKSEIFDDQFSVERPDGSNFTLKIRSTKLEDSAMYFCASSVTSGDQETQYFGPGTRLLVL.